These 11 T cell receptor beta chains were sequenced from one sample in a study of technical replicates of blood from a few donors. Method: immunoSEQ multiplex PCR; TCRdb's copy keeps in-frame clones and lacks some. The sample holds under 20,000 clones; approximately 86% are singletons and the top ten take approximately 10%. Sample: PBMCs. These TCRs come from a human donor in good health.

Here the CDR3 reads CATRRSFSGNSYEQYF. CDR3 DNA sequence: TGTGCCACCCGAAGGTCCTTTAGCGGGAACTCCTACGAGCAGTACTTC. V is TRBV27 and J is TRBJ2-7, with 8 bases matching TRBD2. The CDR3 loop spans 16 amino acids. Germline trimming cut 10 bases from V and 0 bases from J; bases unmatched to any gene: 14. From germline, CDR1 is MNHEY and CDR2 SMNVEV (reference sequence).

The CDR3 is CASSLQDSARETQYF. CDR3 nucleotides: TGTGCCAGCAGCTTACAGGATAGCGCTAGAGAGACCCAGTACTTC. The chain uses TRBV7-8 and TRBJ2-5, with D maybe TRBD2 (5 bases). The V gene's germline CDR1 is SGHVS and CDR2 FQNEAQ. V was cut by 2 bases and J by 4 bases, with 14 bases left in between. The CDR3 length is 15 residues.

The chain uses TRBV5-1 and TRBJ2-3; 11 bases are shared with TRBD2. Germline lookup yields CDR1 SGHRS and CDR2 YFSETQ. This CDR3 is 18 amino acids long. Unmatched junction bases numbered 8, after V lost 0 bases and J lost 2 bases. CDR3 loop: CASSLGGLAGRTTDTQYF. The CDR3 DNA follows: TGCGCCAGCAGCTTGGGTGGACTAGCGGGCCGCACCACAGATACGCAGTATTTT.

This clone was counted only a few times. The V and J genes are TRBV27 and TRBJ1-2, with D possibly TRBD1 on 5 matching bases. V was shortened by 3 bases and J by 8 bases, with 13 bases between the two germline ends. Looked up from germline, CDR1 is MNHEY and CDR2 is SMNVEV (reference sequence). This CDR3 contains 13 residues. CDR3 sequence reads: CASSFTLAGGYTF. The CDR3 region has the DNA TGTGCCAGCAGTTTTACCCTGGCAGGGGGCTACACCTTC.

The chain uses TRBV5-1 and TRBJ2-5, with 9 nucleotides matching TRBD2. The V segment lost 4 bases and the J segment 5 bases; nucleotides outside the gene matches: 3. The CDR3 is 13 amino acids. Germline CDR1 reads SGHRS; CDR2 reads YFSETQ. The CDR3 sequence: CASSLAGYETQYF. CDR3 nucleotide sequence: TGCGCCAGCAGCCTAGCGGGATACGAGACCCAGTACTTC.

In DNA form, the CDR3 reads TGTGCCAGCAGCTGGGGCGGGGGGTCTGACGAGCAGTACTTC. Its translation is CASSWGGGSDEQYF. The genes are TRBV7-2 and TRBJ2-7; TRBD2 aligns across 8 bases. Germline loops: CDR1 SGHTA, CDR2 FQGNSA. There are 14 residues in the CDR3. The trim removed 4 bases at V and 5 bases at J, leaving 7 bases unmatched.

The chain carries TRBV16 and TRBJ1-5, with 9 bases aligning to TRBD1. The CDR3 contains 18 residues. The J segment lost 4 bases and the V segment lost 1 base, leaving 11 bases of the junction unmatched. Germline V gives CDR1 KGHSY, CDR2 FQNENV. The CDR3 region is CASSQLTGGIIGNQPQHF. The CDR3 bases are TGTGCCAGCAGCCAATTAACAGGGGGCATCATTGGGAATCAGCCCCAGCATTTT.

V and J are TRBV7-3 and TRBJ2-1, with 13 bases lining up with TRBD2. The CDR3 is 16 residues long. Germline V gene lookup returns CDR1 SGHTA and CDR2 FQGTGA. Trimming took 4 bases from V and 6 from J; bases not matched to a gene: 6. CDR3 protein: CASSSKGTSGINEQFF. Written as DNA, the CDR3 is TGTGCCAGCAGCTCAAAAGGGACTAGCGGGATCAATGAGCAGTTCTTC.

The chain recombines TRBV27 with TRBJ2-5; 9 bases fit TRBD2. Trimming removed 2 bases from V and 2 bases from J; junction bases left unmatched: 3. Germline assignment: CDR1 MNHEY and CDR2 SMNVEV (reference sequence). The length of the CDR3 is 15 residues. CDR3 protein: CASSLRREGQETQYF. The CDR3 DNA reads as TGTGCCAGCAGTTTAAGGCGGGAGGGACAAGAGACCCAGTACTTC.

The chain recombines TRBV20-1 with TRBJ2-1, with no clear D. The CDR3 extends over 10 amino acids. Trimming cost V 6 bases and J 9 bases, with 9 bases left between them. The germline gives CDR1 DFQATT, CDR2 SNEGSKA (reference sequence). This chain's CDR3 is CSASFGEQFF. CDR3 nucleotides: TGCAGTGCGAGTTTCGGTGAGCAGTTCTTC.

This chain joins TRBV2 and TRBJ1-3, with D perhaps TRBD1 (5 bases). This CDR3 comprises 15 residues. V was cut by 0 bases and J by 4 bases, with 10 bases left in between. The V gene's germline CDR1 is SNHLY and CDR2 FYNNEI. The CDR3 loop is CASSEAGGLGNTIYF. CDR3 nucleotides: TGTGCCAGCAGTGAAGCCGGGGGTCTCGGAAACACCATATATTTT.